A selection of T cell receptor beta chains follows, all from one sample in a study of OX40 agonist ivuxolimab in advanced cancers. Using immunoSEQ multiplex PCR, the repertoire was profiled, and TCRdb retains in-frame clones only, with some absent. Of under 85,000 clones detected, 85% to 95% appear once; the ten largest clones hold approximately 0.69%. The sequencing used CD4+ or CD8+ T cells sorted from blood, collected in a trial of the OX40 agonist ivuxolimab. These TCRs come from an adult with an advanced solid tumor such as melanoma, head and neck, liver or kidney cancer. Each CDR3 is given with its conserved first and last residue. A D gene is named only where the DNA matches it firmly. Clone size is given for some rows only: seen once, a few or many times, or a class if the clone is expanded.

TRBD1	TRBV5-1	NA	TRBJ2-6	17	TGCGCCAGCAGCTTGTCCTCAGGGGGCCCTGGGGCCAACGTCCTGACTTTC	CASSLSSGGPGANVLTF
TRBD2	TRBV28	NA	TRBJ2-1	15	TGTGCCAGCAGGCTCCCCTTAGCGGGAGGGAATGAGCAGTTCTTC	CASRLPLAGGNEQFF
TRBD1	TRBV10-3	few	TRBJ1-2	14	TGTGCCATCAGTGGTACAGGGGGTAACTATGGCTACACCTTC	CAISGTGGNYGYTF
TRBD2	TRBV5-4	NA	TRBJ2-1	16	TGTGCCAGCAGCCCCACAGGACTAGCGGGGGTCCGGGAGCAGTTCTTC	CASSPTGLAGVREQFF
NA	TRBV28	NA	TRBJ1-5	14	TGTGCCAGCAGGAGTACAGCTAGCAATCAGCCCCAGCATTTT	CASRSTASNQPQHF
TRBD1	TRBV15	NA	TRBJ2-6	19	TGTGCCACCAGCAGAGATGCAGGGACAGCCTACTCTGGGGCCAACGTCCTGACTTTC	CATSRDAGTAYSGANVLTF
NA	TRBV10-2	NA	TRBJ2-6	12	TGCGCCAGCAGCCCTGGGGCCAACGTCCTGACTTTC	CASSPGANVLTF
NA	TRBV2	few	TRBJ2-2	15	TGTGCCAGCAGTGAAGAAACTAGGCCAACCGGGGAGCTGTTTTTT	CASSEETRPTGELFF
NA	TRBV7-2	NA	TRBJ1-2	14	TGTGCCAGCAGCCAGAAGAGTAACAGGAATGGCTACACCTTC	CASSQKSNRNGYTF
NA	TRBV14	NA	TRBJ1-1	13	TGTGCCAGCAGCCTTCAGGCGAACACTGAAGCTTTCTTT	CASSLQANTEAFF
NA	TRBV5-1	NA	TRBJ1-2	13	TGCGCCAGCAGCTCCGGACAGAACTATGGCTACACCTTC	CASSSGQNYGYTF
TRBD2	TRBV14	NA	TRBJ2-1	17	TGTGCCAGCAGCCAATGGACTAGCGGGAGGGCCGACAATGAGCAGTTCTTC	CASSQWTSGRADNEQFF
NA	TRBV5-8	once	TRBJ2-7	13	TGTGCCACGGCGGCGGCTCAGATCGAGGGGCAGTACTTC	CATAAAQIEGQYF
NA	TRBV28	NA	TRBJ1-1	17	TGTGCCAGCAGTTCCAGGTCCTTCAAGGGTTCGAACACTGAAGCTTTCTTT	CASSSRSFKGSNTEAFF
NA	TRBV6-5	once	TRBJ2-3	14	TGTGCCAGCAGGTCGCGCAGGAACACAGATACGCAGTATTTT	CASRSRRNTDTQYF
NA	TRBV29-1	NA	TRBJ1-1	11	TGCAGCGTTGAAGGTAACACTGAAGCTTTCTTT	CSVEGNTEAFF
NA	TRBV2	NA	TRBJ2-3	13	TGTGCCAGCAGTTCGTTAGAAACAGATACGCAGTATTTT	CASSSLETDTQYF
TRBD1	TRBV2	NA	TRBJ2-2	13	TGTGCCAGTGACAGGGGGGGTACCGGGGAGCTGTTTTTT	CASDRGGTGELFF
TRBD2	TRBV14	NA	TRBJ2-3	16	TGTGCCAGCAGCCAAGATCCAGCGGGAATCACAGATACGCAGTATTTT	CASSQDPAGITDTQYF
TRBD1	TRBV7-3	NA	TRBJ1-4	15	TGTGCCAGCAGCACCCACAGGGGAACTAATGAAAAACTGTTTTTT	CASSTHRGTNEKLFF
NA	TRBV28	NA	TRBJ1-5	12	TGTGCAGGGGGGAGAAGCAATCAGCCCCAGCATTTT	CAGGRSNQPQHF
NA	TRBV4-2	NA	TRBJ2-5	11	TGTGCCAGCAGCTTAGGGGAGACCCAGTACTTC	CASSLGETQYF
TRBD1	TRBV19	NA	TRBJ2-1	15	TGTGCCAGTACCCAAGGACAGGGGTCCTACAATGAGCAGTTCTTC	CASTQGQGSYNEQFF